Included here is one TCR beta chain sequence, with context. What it binds is not known. At one end the junction does not follow the germline gene, possibly because of a read error. RNA in amounts of roughly 0.5 to 1 ug was reverse transcribed with random hexamers. An immunoSEQ multiplex PCR amplified TCR beta CDR3 over 54 Vbeta and 13 Jbeta. TCRdb re-analysed the immunoSEQ multiplex PCR reads in MiXCR, keeping a single row per CDR3 protein. In the table there are approximately 180,000 distinct CDR3 sequences, roughly 94% of which are singletons. This sample was taken from a study of CD8 T cells in Susac syndrome. General study results and limits: It was acknowledged in the study that the number of individuals who were included in its TCR sequencing and HLA analysis was relatively small.

Blood CD8+ and CD4+ T cells underwent high-throughput TCR beta sequencing. Patients with Susac syndrome fulfilled recently defined diagnostic criteria for definite or probable disease. The germline gives CDR1 SGHTA, CDR2 FQGNSA. This CDR3 contains 13 residues. The rearrangement uses TRBV7-2 and TRBJ1-1; no clear D. The sequence was obtained from a human donor with Susac syndrome. Material: CD4+ T cells from PBMCs. The CDR3 spells CASSLDGVTEASF. The CDR3 nucleotides are TGTGCCAGCAGCTTAGACGGGGTCACTGAAGCTTCCTTT.